This is a list of T cell receptor beta chains from one sample in a study of response to subunit inactivated influenza vaccine. One entry per CDR3 protein results from TCRdb running MiXCR on the RT-PCR reads. In the table there are over 450,000 distinct CDR3 sequences, 10% to 15% of which are singletons. The specimen comprised PBMCs from blood, sampled 40 to 50 days after vaccination. Source of these receptors: a man aged 45-65 years who received an inactivated influenza vaccine. Each CDR3 is given with its conserved first and last residue. A D gene is named only where the DNA matches it firmly. The size field is filled for only some rows; it gives once, few, many or a size class.

d_call j_call cdr3_length clone_size v_call cdr3_nt cdr3_aa
TRBD2 TRBJ2-2 17 NA TRBV4-3 TGCGCCAGCAGCCAAGATCTCGGTAGCGGGAGTACCGGGGAGCTGTGTTTT CASSQDLGSGSTGELCF
NA TRBJ2-3 12 many TRBV20-1 TGCAGTGCTAGAGATCGGTTCGATACGCAGTATTTT CSARDRFDTQYF
TRBD1 TRBJ2-7 15 few TRBV29-1 TGCAGCGTTGAAGGGGACAGGAGGAGCTCCTACGAGCAGTACTTC CSVEGDRRSSYEQYF
NA TRBJ2-7 16 NA TRBV20-1 TGCAGTGCTAGAGAATCGGCCAGGGCTATAACCTACGAGCAGTACTTC CSARESARAITYEQYF
NA TRBJ2-3 13 few TRBV20-1 TGCAGTGCTAGGGCCGGGACGAAACCCACGCAGTATTTT CSARAGTKPTQYF
TRBD1 TRBJ1-6 15 NA TRBV5-6 TGTGCCAGCAGCTGGGCCGGGACAGGGGAGTCACCCCTCCACTTT CASSWAGTGESPLHF
NA TRBJ2-1 14 few TRBV12-3/TRBV12-4 TGTGCCAGCAGTTGGGGGACCATCTACAATGAGCAGTTCTTC CASSWGTIYNEQFF
NA TRBJ1-5 17 NA TRBV4-3 TGCGCCAGCAGCCGATCCAGGGGAGGGAATAGCAATCAGCCCCAGCATTTT CASSRSRGGNSNQPQHF
TRBD2 TRBJ2-1 16 many TRBV10-3 TGTGCCATCAGTGAGACTAGCGGGGGGACATACAATGAGCAGTTCTTC CAISETSGGTYNEQFF
TRBD1 TRBJ2-3 12 few TRBV7-3 TGTGCCAGCAGCCAGACAGGGAGTACGCAGTATTTT CASSQTGSTQYF
NA TRBJ2-1 12 many TRBV28 TGTGCCAGCAGGCCTACCTACAATGAGCAGTTCTTC CASRPTYNEQFF
TRBD2 TRBJ2-2 20 NA TRBV11-2 TGTGCCAGCAGCTTAGGGGCCTTCCGGACTAGCGGGGGTCCGACCGGGGAGCTGTTTTTT CASSLGAFRTSGGPTGELFF
NA TRBJ1-1 14 NA TRBV12-3/TRBV12-4 TGTGCCAGCAGTTTATTTCAGGAGAACACTGAAGCTTTCTTT CASSLFQENTEAFF
TRBD2 TRBJ2-7 16 NA TRBV4-2 TGTGCCAGCAGCCAAGATGGAGCGGGGGGGACCTACGAGCAGTACTTC CASSQDGAGGTYEQYF
TRBD1 TRBJ1-4 16 few TRBV5-5 TGTGCCAGCAGCGGCGTCACAGGGGGCCTAAGTGAAAAACTGTTTTTT CASSGVTGGLSEKLFF
NA TRBJ1-4 15 NA TRBV12-3/TRBV12-4 TGTGCCAGCAGCCCTTTAGGACGACTTAATGAAAAACTGTTTTTT CASSPLGRLNEKLFF